The rows below give T cell receptor beta chains drawn from one sample of a study of CD8 T cells in Susac syndrome. From the immunoSEQ multiplex PCR reads, TCRdb called clonotypes with MiXCR, one entry per CDR3 protein. The table includes some 300,000 distinct CDR3 sequences, 80% to 90% detected once. Material: CD8+ T cells from PBMCs. The receptors originated from a human donor with multiple sclerosis. Both conserved end residues are trimmed from each CDR3. Rows may omit the clone size; those that give it use once, few, many or a size class.

length,V,J,size,CDR3
12,TRBV4-1,TRBJ2-2,-,ASSQPGVAGELF
11,TRBV3-1,TRBJ2-7,once,ASSQDNFYEQY
13,TRBV4-1,TRBJ2-7,-,ASSQETGPYYEQY
10,TRBV7-9,TRBJ1-1,-,ASSFVNTEAF
13,TRBV15,TRBJ2-4,-,ATSRGDSAKNIQY
12,TRBV25-1,TRBJ1-2,-,ASASSGSAYGYT
12,TRBV27,TRBJ2-6,-,ASGGASGANVLT
13,TRBV6-6,TRBJ1-2,-,ASSTNRGPGYGYT
10,TRBV7-9,TRBJ2-2,-,ASSHPSGELF
17,TRBV28,TRBJ2-1,-,ATETPGQGIGPTTNEQF
13,TRBV27,TRBJ2-1,once,ASTLGTSPYNEQF
13,TRBV9,TRBJ2-2,-,ASSVKSGGRWELF
12,TRBV9,TRBJ2-5,-,ASSPLGQGKTQY
15,TRBV28,TRBJ2-3,-,ASSDGTPHVWADTQY
11,TRBV28,TRBJ2-3,-,ASSLVTTDTQY
9,TRBV28,TRBJ2-7,few,AASRGYEQY
11,TRBV12-3/TRBV12-4,TRBJ2-2,-,ASSLTDTGELF
12,TRBV9,TRBJ1-1,-,ASSTGQLNTEAF
13,TRBV3-1,TRBJ2-3,few,ASSRLAGVADTQY
14,TRBV5-6,TRBJ1-5,-,ASSLGDRGPNQPQH
12,TRBV27,TRBJ1-6,-,ASSREGANSPLH
10,TRBV30,TRBJ1-4,once,AWRTGEEKLF
15,TRBV5-4,TRBJ2-1,-,ASSRWVEWSSYNEQF
12,TRBV2,TRBJ2-1,-,ASPSGRAENEQF
12,TRBV30,TRBJ2-1,-,AWSGLAGVDEQF
14,TRBV14,TRBJ2-7,-,ASSQEGRGGDYEQY
12,TRBV28,TRBJ1-1,-,ASSLVPQGTEAF